The 22 T cell receptor beta chains presented below share a single source sample, sequenced in a study of T cell changes during pregnancy in multiple sclerosis. The assay was immunoSEQ multiplex PCR, and TCRdb's table has in-frame clones only and misses some. The table shows under 75,000 clones, with approximately 90% occurring only once. The sample consisted of peripheral blood, taken in the third trimester of pregnancy. These receptors were obtained from a female donor in good health, enrolled as a control in a pregnancy study.

The CDR3 coding sequence is TGCGCCAGCAGCTTGAGTCCCCCGGGCACTGAAGCTTTCTTT. Translated: CASSLSPPGTEAFF. The chain has TRBV5-1 and TRBJ1-1; no clear D gene. Trimming cost V 1 base and J 4 bases, with 11 bases left between them. There are 14 residues in the CDR3. Per germline, CDR1 SGHRS and CDR2 YFSETQ.

The chain links TRBV5-4 to TRBJ2-7; 10 bases are shared with TRBD1. Germline CDR1 and CDR2: SGHNT and YYREEE (reference sequence). Losses at the gene ends were 4 bases for V and 4 bases for J; bases not matched to a gene: 5. This CDR3 has 14 residues. This CDR3 reads CASSPTGGRYEQYF. Written as DNA, the CDR3 is TGTGCCAGCAGCCCGACAGGGGGCCGGTACGAGCAGTACTTC.

This clone was seen a single time. V usage is TRBV4-2 and J usage is TRBJ1-1, with D possibly being TRBD1 (5 bases). V lost 4 bases and J lost 7, with 16 bases in between. Germline assignment: CDR1 LGHNA and CDR2 YNFKEQ. The CDR3 loop spans 14 amino acids. CDR3 region: CASSRAGGGNEAFF. Here the CDR3 DNA reads TGTGCCAGCAGCCGGGCGGGGGGAGGCAATGAAGCTTTCTTT.

This chain uses TRBV7-8 with TRBJ1-5, with TRBD1 matching 8 bases. The CDR3 loop spans 14 amino acids. Per germline, CDR1 SGHVS and CDR2 FQNEAQ. The V and J ends lost 5 bases and 3 bases, in that order; junction bases with no gene match: 3. The chain's CDR3 is CASSQTGVNQPQHF. The CDR3 DNA reads as TGTGCCAGCAGCCAGACAGGGGTCAATCAGCCCCAGCATTTT.

This sequence joins TRBV14 and TRBJ1-4; TRBD1 might be the D (6 bases). V dropped 4 bases and J dropped 6 bases, with 9 bases sitting between them. The CDR3 has 13 amino acids. Per germline, CDR1 SGHDN and CDR2 FVKESK. CDR3 nucleotides: TGTGCCAGCAGCCCGGGACACTATGAAAAACTGTTTTTT. It translates to CASSPGHYEKLFF. The complete variable domain, with remaining parts taken from reference TRBV14 and TRBJ1-4, reads EAGVTQFPSHSVIEKGQTVTLRCDPISGHDNLYWYRRVMGKEIKFLLHFVKESKQDESGMPNNRFLAERTGGTYSTLKVQPAELEDSGVYFCASSPGHYEKLFFGSGTQLSVL.

This chain links TRBV18 with TRBJ2-7; 7 bases align to TRBD1. The CDR3 has 15 residues. V lost 3 bases to trimming and J lost 3 bases; unmatched junction nucleotides: 8. In germline, CDR1 is KGHSH, CDR2 LQKENI. CDR3 DNA sequence: TGTGCCAGCTCACCTCAAACGGGACAGCTCTACGAGCAGTACTTC. This sequence encodes CASSPQTGQLYEQYF.

This clone occurred a few times. This chain links TRBV11-2 with TRBJ1-6, with 8 bases lining up with TRBD1. V shed 6 bases, J shed 9 bases, and the junction held 10 bases outside the gene matches. Germline CDR1 SGHAT, CDR2 FQNNGV. The CDR3 runs 15 residues. The CDR3 sequence: CASRATLRGRSPLHF. CDR3 coding DNA: TGTGCCAGCAGAGCCACTCTCAGGGGGCGTTCACCCCTCCACTTT.

This chain connects TRBV6-5 to TRBJ2-3; a possible D gene is TRBD2 (5 bases). The V gene lost 5 bases and the J gene lost 4 bases, with 10 bases spanning the gap. This CDR3 has 13 residues. The V gene's germline CDR1 is MNHEY and CDR2 SVGAGI. The CDR3 DNA is TGTGCCAGCAGTCTCCGCGGGCCAGATACGCAGTATTTT. Translating gives CASSLRGPDTQYF.

This sequence joins TRBV13 and TRBJ2-7, with D possibly being TRBD2 (5 bases). The CDR3 totals 13 residues. The V gene's germline CDR1 is PRHDT and CDR2 FYEKMQ (reference sequence). V was trimmed by 0 bases and J by 7 bases, leaving 10 bases between them. The DNA for the CDR3 is TGTGCCAGCAGCTTAGGCCGGGGAGATGAGCAGTACTTC. This translates into CASSLGRGDEQYF.

This chain uses TRBV7-9 with TRBJ1-4, with D possibly TRBD1 on 5 matching bases. With 7 bases removed from V and 4 bases from J, the gap between germline ends came to 13 bases. The CDR3 is 14 residues long. From germline, CDR1 is SEHNR and CDR2 FQNEAQ (reference sequence). CDR3 in amino acids: CASTPGRYNEKLFF. In nucleotides, the CDR3 is TGTGCCAGCACCCCAGGGAGGTATAATGAAAAACTGTTTTTT.

The chain employs TRBV4-1 and TRBJ1-5; D remains unclear. V dropped 4 bases and J dropped 1 base, with 14 bases sitting between them. Germline V lookup: CDR1 MGHRA, CDR2 YSYEKL. CDR3 length: 16 amino acids. CDR3 DNA sequence: TGCGCCAGCAGCCCTCGAGGGAGGCAAAGCAATCAGCCCCAGCATTTT. Its translation: CASSPRGRQSNQPQHF.

The chain couples TRBV6-1 to TRBJ2-3; TRBD1 matches at 11 bases. V lost 5 bases, J lost 7 bases, and 8 bases stayed unmatched. The CDR3 runs to 15 residues. Germline CDR1 reads MNHNS; CDR2 reads SASEGT. The chain's CDR3 is CASSPTGTGGYTQYF. As DNA, the CDR3 is TGTGCCAGCAGTCCCACCGGGACAGGGGGATATACGCAGTATTTT.

The J gene is TRBJ2-2, the V gene TRBV6-4, with 11 bases lining up with TRBD2. Germline trimming cut 4 bases from V and 4 bases from J; bases unmatched to any gene: 5. Germline V CDR1 and CDR2: MRHNA, SNTAGT. The CDR3 consists of 16 residues. The CDR3 loop is CASSASGGSSTGELFF. The CDR3 region has the DNA TGTGCCAGCAGTGCTAGCGGGGGGTCGAGCACCGGGGAGCTGTTTTTT.

The CDR3 region is CATSRDRGGGTEAFF. In nucleotides, the CDR3 is TGTGCCACCAGCAGAGACCGGGGAGGTGGCACTGAAGCTTTCTTT. V gene TRBV15 combines with J gene TRBJ1-1; no definite D call. Germline V CDR1 and CDR2: LNHNV, YYDKDF (reference sequence). V lost 0 bases and J lost 4, with 12 bases in between. This CDR3 is built from 15 residues. Full variable domain (outside the CDR3, taken from reference TRBV15 and TRBJ1-1): DAMVIQNPRYQVTQFGKPVTLSCSQTLNHNVMYWYQQKSSQAPKLLFHYYDKDFNNEADTPDNFQSRRPNTSFCFLDIRSPGLGDTAMYLCATSRDRGGGTEAFFGQGTRLTVV.

The chain joins TRBV7-9 to TRBJ2-2; 7 bases fit TRBD2. The CDR3 length is 16 residues. The V and J ends lost 1 base and 3 bases, in that order; junction bases with no gene match: 5. Per germline, CDR1 SEHNR and CDR2 FQNEAQ (reference sequence). For the CDR3, the DNA is TGTGCCAGCAGCTTAGTAAGGACTAGATACACCGGGGAGCTGTTTTTT. This codes for CASSLVRTRYTGELFF.

The CDR3: CASSLRRIDRGFEQYF. The CDR3 DNA reads TGTGCCAGCAGCTTAAGAAGGATTGACAGGGGCTTCGAGCAGTACTTC. V usage is TRBV5-6 and J usage is TRBJ2-7; 8 bases line up with TRBD1. Germline V gives CDR1 SGHDT, CDR2 YYEEEE. J gave up 6 bases and V 2 bases, and 13 bases lay outside the gene matches. The CDR3 covers 16 residues. Drawing the rest from reference TRBV5-6 and TRBJ2-7, the complete variable domain is DAGVTQSPTHLIKTRGQQVTLRCSPKSGHDTVSWYQQALGQGPQFIFQYYEEEERQRGNFPDRFSGHQFPNYSSELNVNALLLGDSALYLCASSLRRIDRGFEQYFGPGTRLTVT.

The chain joins TRBV7-2 to TRBJ2-5; 9 nucleotides agree with TRBD1. This CDR3 spans 14 amino acids. V shed 4 bases and J 3 bases; nucleotides not matched to a gene: 3. The germline gives CDR1 SGHTA, CDR2 FQGNSA. CDR3 bases: TGTGCCAGCAGCTCCCGGGACAGGGAAGAGACCCAGTACTTC. It specifies CASSSRDREETQYF. Complete variable domain (other parts from reference TRBV7-2 and TRBJ2-5): GAGVSQSPSNKVTEKGKDVELRCDPISGHTALYWYRQSLGQGLEFLIYFQGNSAPDKSGLPSDRFSAERTGGSVSTLTIQRTQQEDSAVYLCASSSRDREETQYFGPGTRLLVL.

V gene TRBV7-2 combines with J gene TRBJ1-4, with unresolved D. V dropped 5 bases and J dropped 8 bases, with 18 bases sitting between them. Germline CDR1 SGHTA, CDR2 FQGNSA. The CDR3 is made up of 15 amino acids. The CDR3 sequence is CASSLTTVTGEKLFF. The CDR3 DNA sequence: TGTGCCAGCAGCCTAACCACGGTAACGGGAGAAAAACTGTTTTTT.

The CDR3 region has the DNA TGTGCCAGCAGGCAACAGCCGACCTTGGCTTTCTTT. This sequence encodes CASRQQPTLAFF. The chain carries TRBV28 and TRBJ1-1; D remains unclear. CDR1 is MDHEN, CDR2 SYDVKM, per germline. The V gene lost 6 bases and the J gene lost 11 bases, with 16 bases spanning the gap. This CDR3 has 12 amino acids.

A single count supports this clone. V is TRBV12-5 and J is TRBJ1-1; 11 bases align to TRBD1. V dropped 5 bases and J dropped 0; count of bases not matched to a gene: 2. This CDR3 region has 15 residues. The germline CDR1 and CDR2 sequences are LGHNT and FRNRAP. The DNA for the CDR3 is TGTGCTAGTGGTAAGGGACAGGGGGTGAACACTGAAGCTTTCTTT. Translated: CASGKGQGVNTEAFF.

This chain links TRBV29-1 with TRBJ1-1, with 9 bases lining up with TRBD1. The CDR3 runs to 13 residues. CDR1 is SQVTM, CDR2 ANQGSEA, per germline. After removal of 4 bases from V and 2 bases from J, the junction contained 2 bases not matched to a gene. The CDR3 coding sequence is TGCAGCGTTGGGACAGGGGACAACACTGAAGCTTTCTTT. Encoded protein: CSVGTGDNTEAFF. Drawing the rest from reference TRBV29-1 and TRBJ1-1, the complete variable domain is SAVISQKPSRDICQRGTSLTIQCQVDSQVTMMFWYRQQPGQSLTLIATANQGSEATYESGFVIDKFPISRPNLTFSTLTVSNMSPEDSSIYLCSVGTGDNTEAFFGQGTRLTVV.

The chain joins TRBV5-1 to TRBJ1-4; 7 nucleotides line up with TRBD1. J was trimmed by 2 bases and V by 4 bases; bases with no gene match: 8. The CDR3 length is 16 residues. CDR1 is SGHRS, CDR2 YFSETQ, per germline. This chain's CDR3 is CASSGGGAGTNEKLFF. CDR3 sequence (DNA): TGCGCCAGCAGCGGAGGGGGCGCGGGGACTAATGAAAAACTGTTTTTT.